The present T cell receptor beta chain was sequenced within a study of blood T cell repertoires in COVID-19. Some clones are missing from TCRdb's copy, which holds only in-frame ones; the method was immunoSEQ multiplex PCR. The sample records about 160,000 clones, under 90% being singletons. The CDR3 loop spans 14 amino acids. Trimming at V came to 3 bases and at J to 3 bases, leaving 4 bases not matched to a gene. Germline values: CDR1 KGHSH, CDR2 LQKENI. This clonotype was obtained from a woman of 80 years or more with active or convalescent COVID-19. The chain has TRBV18 and TRBJ1-2; 7 bases agree with TRBD1. Sequences were obtained from peripheral blood. CDR3 sequence: CASSPLGQDYGYTF. CDR3 DNA sequence: TGTGCCAGCTCACCGCTTGGACAGGACTATGGCTACACCTTC.